These 4 T cell receptor beta chains were all obtained from the same sample, sequenced in a study of T cell responses to AZD1222 COVID-19 vaccine. Method: immunoSEQ multiplex PCR; TCRdb's copy keeps in-frame clones and lacks some. This table holds about 140,000 clones, over 90% found once. This material consisted of peripheral blood, taken 28 days after the second AZD1222 dose. These receptors all stem from an adult who received the AZD1222 COVID-19 vaccine.

The chain employs TRBV7-8 and TRBJ1-1, with a weak D call TRBD1 (6 bases). Trimming removed 0 bases at V and 4 bases at J, with 15 bases between. Looked up from germline, CDR1 is SGHVS and CDR2 is FQNEAQ. This CDR3 has 16 amino acids. CDR3 coding DNA: TGTGCCAGCAGCTTAGCGTCGGGAGGGGGGGTCACTGAAGCTTTCTTT. Translating it yields CASSLASGGGVTEAFF. The whole variable domain, filled in from reference TRBV7-8 and TRBJ1-1, reads GAGVSQSPRYKVAKRGQDVALRCDPISGHVSLFWYQQALGQGPEFLTYFQNEAQLDKSGLPSDRFFAERPEGSVSTLKIQRTQQEDSAVYLCASSLASGGGVTEAFFGQGTRLTVV.

The CDR3 spells CASSSGLAITGELFF. Written as DNA, the CDR3 is TGTGCCAGCAGCTCGGGACTAGCGATCACCGGGGAGCTGTTTTTT. The J gene is TRBJ2-2, the V gene TRBV7-2, with 10 bases lining up with TRBD2. The CDR3 has 15 amino acids. V lost 4 bases to trimming and J lost 4 bases; unmatched junction nucleotides: 3. Germline V lookup: CDR1 SGHTA, CDR2 FQGNSA.

V usage is TRBV7-2 and J usage is TRBJ1-3, with TRBD1 as a possible D gene (6 bases). The CDR3 extends over 16 amino acids. Germline-derived CDR1 and CDR2 are SGHTA and FQGNSA. Trimming cost V 5 bases and J 4 bases, with 18 bases left between them. CDR3 in amino acids: CASSPSWRGAGNTIYF. In DNA form, the CDR3 reads TGTGCCAGCAGCCCCTCATGGAGGGGGGCCGGAAACACCATATATTTT. Supplemented by reference TRBV7-2 and TRBJ1-3, the full variable domain reads GAGVSQSPSNKVTEKGKDVELRCDPISGHTALYWYRQSLGQGLEFLIYFQGNSAPDKSGLPSDRFSAERTGGSVSTLTIQRTQQEDSAVYLCASSPSWRGAGNTIYFGEGSWLTVV.

This clone was detected a few times. The chain couples TRBV19 to TRBJ1-2; weak D call: TRBD1 (5 bases). The CDR3 is 18 amino acids. Germline-derived CDR1 and CDR2 are LNHDA and SQIVND (reference sequence). V was shortened by 5 bases and J by 5 bases, with 27 bases between the two germline ends. DNA of the CDR3: TGTGCCAGTAGTGACACCTTTGACAGCAACCCGCTATGGTATGGCTACACCTTC. Protein product: CASSDTFDSNPLWYGYTF.